Sequencing of this T cell receptor beta chain was carried out in a study of blood T cell repertoires in COVID-19. The CDR3 totals 16 residues. V shed 0 bases and J shed 1 base, with 10 bases lying between them. The V gene's germline CDR1 is SGHDN and CDR2 FVKESK. The method was immunoSEQ multiplex PCR; TCRdb's version includes in-frame clones alone and lacks a portion of them. The table has about 62,000 clones, 85% to 90% seen once. In Seattle, patients joined the study during active infection and were tracked longitudinally. The V and J genes are TRBV14 and TRBJ1-5, with D possibly matching TRBD1 (6 bases). The source material was peripheral blood. This clonotype originated in a woman aged 55-75 years with COVID-19, enrolled during active disease. DNA of the CDR3: TGTGCCAGCAGCCAAGAGACAGGAGAAAGCAATCAGCCCCAGCATTTT. This gives the protein CASSQETGESNQPQHF.